This TCR beta chain derives from a study of blood T cell repertoires in COVID-19. Per the original data handling: Amplification of reference gene primers was used by the study to estimate nucleated cell counts. Generated by immunoSEQ multiplex PCR, the TCRdb table keeps only in-frame clones and is missing some. V and J calls and clone size follow that table, whereas D and trimming were derived from the DNA. The top ten hold roughly a tenth of the sample, which has 200,000 to 250,000 clones, around 87% seen once. This CDR3 region has 14 residues. V was cut by 2 bases and J by 8 bases, with 12 bases left in between. Germline V gene data show CDR1 as PRHDT and CDR2 as FYEKMQ (reference sequence). During active infection, Seattle patients enrolled and were then monitored through disease.

The sequence came from a woman aged 45 to 65 with COVID-19, enrolled during active disease. The chain has TRBV13 and TRBJ1-4; possible D gene TRBD1, 6 bases. The sample consisted of peripheral blood. The chain's CDR3 is CASSLRTANEKLFF. CDR3 DNA sequence: TGTGCCAGCAGCTTACGGACAGCCAACGAAAAACTGTTTTTT.